The 22 T cell receptor beta chains in this list originate from one sample, sequenced in a study of regulatory T cells in long-lasting Graves disease. Time point of the sample: newly diagnosed GD, antithyroid drugs for less than 3 months. PBMC-derived RNA was used for the TCR library. The authors built TCR beta libraries using iRepertoire HTBI primers and Arm-PCR of CDR3 regions. TCRdb fed the multiplex PCR reads into MiXCR, producing one record per CDR3 protein. Of about 420,000 distinct CDR3 sequences in the sample, roughly 15% were seen once. These records were also assigned to another study, of T cells in Graves' hyperthyroidism and ophthalmopathy.

Specimen: peripheral blood mononuclear cells (PBMCs), collected at new diagnosis, from a patient treated with antithyroid drugs. Receptors were obtained from a woman younger than 30 with Graves disease.

This clonotype was found a few times. This chain joins TRBV12-3 or TRBV12-4 and TRBJ2-7; 8 bases map to TRBD2. V trimming: 8 bases; J trimming: 2 bases; junction bases outside the gene matches: 17. This CDR3 is built from 17 residues. CDR3 amino acids: CASPPPPPAGEAYEQYF. The CDR3 coding sequence is TGTGCCAGCCCCCCGCCCCCCCCAGCGGGGGAGGCCTACGAGCAGTACTTC.

This clonotype turned up a few times. This may be a read error, as it is one base from a much larger clone. The rearrangement links TRBV28 to TRBJ2-7; 10 positions match TRBD1. The CDR3 consists of 14 residues. The germline V gene encodes CDR1 MDHEN and CDR2 SYDVKM. The CDR3 nucleotides read TGTGTCAGCCGACGACAGGGGGCTTCCTACGAGCAGTACTTC. This gives the protein CVSRRQGASYEQYF.

Concerning this clonotype: A much bigger clone sits one base away, suggesting this may be a read error. The V call is TRBV7-6, the J call TRBJ2-7; D is perhaps TRBD1 or TRBD2 (5 bases each). From germline, CDR1 is SGHVS and CDR2 FNYEAQ. The CDR3 extends over 17 amino acids. The V end lost 0 bases, the J end lost 7 bases, and 22 bases lay between the germline ends. The CDR3 DNA sequence: TGTGCCAGCAGCTTAGCTGGGCCGCCGGGAAGGGACGATGAGCAGTACTTC. This sequence encodes CASSLAGPPGRDDEQYF.

The V call is TRBV20-1, the J call TRBJ2-3, with TRBD2 matching 7 bases. CDR3 size: 15 residues. Germline assignment: CDR1 DFQATT and CDR2 SNEGSKA (reference sequence). V trimming: 0 bases; J trimming: 2 bases; junction bases outside the gene matches: 5. The CDR3 reads CSARDPGTTTDTQYF. The CDR3 DNA sequence: TGCAGTGCTAGAGATCCGGGGACTACCACAGATACGCAGTATTTT.

This clonotype was picked up one time. The chain combines TRBV28 with TRBJ1-3; possible D gene TRBD1, 6 bases. The CDR3 is 14 residues long. Germline V gives CDR1 MDHEN, CDR2 SYDVKM. Trimming removed 8 bases from V and 4 bases from J, with 15 bases in between. CDR3 sequence reads: CASRLPGVGNTIYF. In DNA, the CDR3 is TGTGCCAGCCGGCTCCCAGGGGTCGGAAACACCATATATTTT.

Remarks on this clonotype: A clone one base away is much larger, so this may be a read error. The rearrangement links TRBV12-3 or TRBV12-4 to TRBJ1-6; no reliable D call. The CDR3 is 13 residues long. V lost 3 bases to trimming and J lost 7 bases, with 7 bases between them. DNA for the CDR3: TGTGCCAGCAGTTTGAAAATGAATTCACCCCTCCACTTT. Its translation: CASSLKMNSPLHF.

This clonotype was detected ten times or more. The chain couples TRBV29-1 to TRBJ1-5; D uncertain. The V gene lost 6 bases and the J gene lost 6 bases, with 15 bases spanning the gap. Germline V CDR1 and CDR2: SQVTM, ANQGSEA. The CDR3 length is 13 residues. CDR3 nucleotide sequence: TGCAGCGTCAGGCCGGATTTCGGTCAGCCCCAGCATTTT. Its translation: CSVRPDFGQPQHF.

This clonotype was found a few times. The rearrangement links TRBV5-6 to TRBJ2-7; TRBD1 might be the D (6 bases). CDR1 is SGHDT, CDR2 YYEEEE, per germline. Trimming removed 2 bases from V and 3 bases from J, with 18 bases in between. The CDR3 is made up of 16 amino acids. The CDR3 coding sequence is TGTGCCAGCAGCTTCCTCGGAACAGGGAACCGCTACGAGCAGTACTTC. It codes for CASSFLGTGNRYEQYF.

Many counts were recorded for this clonotype. This rearrangement joins TRBV6-2 or TRBV6-3 to TRBJ2-3; TRBD2 might be the D (6 bases). V was shortened by 7 bases and J by 2 bases, with 16 bases between the two germline ends. The CDR3 has 15 residues. Germline loops: CDR1 MNHEY, CDR2 SVGEGT. The CDR3 reads CASTTGSTPTDTQYF. In DNA, the CDR3 is TGTGCCAGCACCACCGGGAGTACACCCACAGATACGCAGTATTTT.

J is TRBJ2-2 and V is TRBV20-1, with TRBD2 matching 10 bases. The germline gives CDR1 DFQATT, CDR2 SNEGSKA (reference sequence). The J segment lost 5 bases and the V segment lost 2 bases, leaving 5 bases of the junction unmatched. CDR3 length equals 15 residues. The CDR3 sequence: CSARPSGRDTGELFF. The CDR3 DNA is TGCAGTGCTAGACCTAGCGGGAGAGATACCGGGGAGCTGTTTTTT.

This chain joins TRBV5-4 and TRBJ2-5, with a possible D match to TRBD2 (5 bases). The V gene lost 3 bases and the J gene lost 1 base, with 10 bases spanning the gap. The V gene's germline CDR1 is SGHNT and CDR2 YYREEE (reference sequence). The length of the CDR3 is 14 residues. The CDR3 nucleotides read TGTGCCAGCAGCTACGGGATGTTCCAAGAGACCCAGTACTTC. It translates to CASSYGMFQETQYF.

This clonotype was seen only a few times. CDR3 bases: TGTGCCAGCAGGGTTGGACAGGGGTCGTACGAGCAGTACTTC. It is translated as CASRVGQGSYEQYF. This rearrangement joins TRBV6-1 to TRBJ2-7; the match to TRBD1 covers 9 bases. The CDR3 totals 14 residues. Per germline, CDR1 MNHNS and CDR2 SASEGT. V shed 6 bases, J shed 4 bases, and the junction held 7 bases outside the gene matches.

This clonotype was seen many times. The chain uses TRBV12-3 or TRBV12-4 and TRBJ1-2; TRBD1 aligns across 9 bases. There are 14 residues in the CDR3. V lost 6 bases and J lost 7; bases outside the gene matches: 9. The CDR3: CASRFTDRGAGYTF. The CDR3 DNA reads TGTGCCAGCAGATTCACGGACAGGGGCGCTGGCTACACCTTC.

The chain recombines TRBV6-5 with TRBJ1-6; possibly TRBD1 for D (6 bases). CDR1 is MNHEY and CDR2 is SVGAGI in the germline V gene. Trimming left V 0 bases short and J 7 bases short, with 13 bases between. The CDR3 extends over 16 amino acids. The CDR3 region is CASSYSNRGSNSPLHF. CDR3 DNA sequence: TGTGCCAGCAGTTACTCGAATAGGGGGTCGAATTCACCCCTCCACTTT.

The chain has TRBV4-2 and TRBJ2-3, with 7 bases aligning to TRBD2. V lost 1 base and J lost 2; bases outside the gene matches: 9. Per germline, CDR1 LGHNA and CDR2 YNFKEQ. CDR3 length equals 17 residues. The CDR3 DNA is TGTGCCAGCAGCCAAGGGGCCGGGACTACAGACACAGATACGCAGTATTTT. Translating it yields CASSQGAGTTDTDTQYF.

This clonotype came up a few times. CDR3 protein: CASSAGQDTYNEQFF. CDR3 in DNA: TGTGCCAGCAGTGCGGGACAGGACACCTACAATGAGCAGTTCTTC. The chain recombines TRBV6-1 with TRBJ2-1; 8 bases match TRBD1. The CDR3 runs to 15 residues. Germline CDR1 and CDR2: MNHNS and SASEGT. Losses at the gene ends were 4 bases for V and 2 bases for J; bases not matched to a gene: 4.

The genes are TRBV11-3 and TRBJ1-3, with D perhaps matching TRBD1 (5 bases). Germline CDR1 reads SGHNT; CDR2 reads YENEEA. V gave up 4 bases and J gave up 2 bases, with 15 bases separating them. The CDR3 is 16 residues long. The CDR3 loop is CASSSRAAVPGNTIYF. CDR3 nucleotide sequence: TGTGCCAGCAGCTCCAGGGCGGCAGTACCTGGAAACACCATATATTTT.

This clonotype was detected many times. This CDR3 is CAWSRKSNQPQHF. Here the CDR3 DNA reads TGTGCCTGGAGTAGGAAAAGCAATCAGCCCCAGCATTTT. V is TRBV30 and J is TRBJ1-5, with D unclear. The CDR3 consists of 13 residues. Germline V CDR1 and CDR2: GTSNPN, SVGIG (reference sequence). The V end lost 2 bases, the J end lost 1 base, and 6 bases lay between the germline ends.

This clonotype was counted at least ten times. The rearrangement links TRBV11-3 to TRBJ2-1; either TRBD1 or TRBD2 may supply D (6 bases each). Germline V gene lookup returns CDR1 SGHNT and CDR2 YENEEA. V lost 4 bases and J lost 5, with 15 bases in between. This CDR3 has 15 residues. CDR3 DNA sequence: TGTGCCAGCAGCTCGTCGAAGGGGGGCCACAATGAGCAGTTCTTC. It encodes CASSSSKGGHNEQFF.

As to this clonotype: The likely explanation is a read error, given a far larger clone one base away. The J gene is TRBJ2-7, the V gene TRBV28; 7 positions agree with TRBD2. The CDR3 extends over 20 amino acids. V gave up 5 bases and J gave up 7 bases; unmatched junction bases: 29. Germline V CDR1 and CDR2: MDHEN, SYDVKM. As DNA, the CDR3 is TGTGCCAGCAGTCCCCTCGGACTTCGAGGGACTAACTTCGGCTACAATGAGCAGTACTTC. The encoded protein is CASSPLGLRGTNFGYNEQYF.

The V call is TRBV25-1, the J call TRBJ2-7; tentatively, D is TRBD2 (5 bases). V gave up 3 bases and J gave up 0 bases, with 18 bases separating them. The germline V gene has CDR1 MGHDK and CDR2 SYGVNS. There are 17 residues in the CDR3. CDR3 coding DNA: TGTGCCAGCAGTGAGTCCCCTAATGAGCGGAGCTCCTACGAGCAGTACTTC. Encoded protein: CASSESPNERSSYEQYF.

This clonotype was seen at least ten times. The V gene is TRBV20-1, the J gene TRBJ2-3; 8 positions match TRBD2. CDR1 and CDR2 (germline): DFQATT, SNEGSKA (reference sequence). The CDR3 totals 13 residues. With V trimmed by 6 bases and J by 4 bases, 6 bases remained unmatched. CDR3 loop: CSANAGGSDTQYF. CDR3 sequence (DNA): TGCAGTGCAAACGCGGGAGGCTCAGATACGCAGTATTTT.